The subject of this entry is one TCR beta chain. Germline CDR1 GTSNPN, CDR2 SVGIG (reference sequence). This CDR3 contains 12 residues. Trimming took 2 bases from V and 5 from J, leaving 9 bases between them. The entry originates in a study of blood T cell repertoires in COVID-19. At the level of the study: From T cells, B-cell-depleted T cells, or PBMCs came the material, which was cDNA or gDNA.

Donors were grouped by their self-reported clinical history. A COVID-19 case was met by exposed participants within 2 weeks before study entry. Original processing notes: Quantification of nucleated cells was approximated via reference gene primer amplification. Only in-frame clones appear in the TCRdb table, and some are missing; sequencing was by immunoSEQ multiplex PCR. The DNA was the basis for D and trimming; V, J and clone size are from that table. Among some 240,000 clones listed, about 87% were seen once. This receptor was obtained from a woman aged 40 to 50 who had been exposed to COVID-19. J is TRBJ2-5 and V is TRBV30; D is perhaps TRBD2 (5 bases). The sequenced sample was PBMCs or T cells enriched from blood (not recorded which). The CDR3 here is CAWSTQRETQYF. CDR3 sequence (DNA): TGTGCCTGGAGTACCCAGCGGGAGACCCAGTACTTC. Filled out from reference TRBV30 and TRBJ2-5, the complete variable domain reads SQTIHQWPATLVQPVGSPLSLECTVEGTSNPNLYWYRQAAGRGLQLLFYSVGIGQISSEVPQNLSASRPQDRQFILSSKKLLLSDSGFYLCAWSTQRETQYFGPGTRLLVL.